This T cell receptor beta chain was identified during a study of cytomegalovirus exposure and HLA in healthy donors. Notes on the study in general: Subsequent analysis found a tendency for first-cohort TCR clusters to co-occur within the 110 or so validation repertoires. Among TCR sequences, most were rare, though some public TCRs appeared in many donors. High specificity and sensitivity for cytomegalovirus status were reported for the classifier. Specific recognition of CMV antigens was confirmed in vitro for a few chains (all CMV-associated).

Looked up from germline, CDR1 is SGHRS and CDR2 is YFSETQ. Trimming took 1 base from V and 4 from J, leaving 12 bases between them. This CDR3 is built from 15 residues. Note on this clone: Its specificity is not known.

Method: immunoSEQ multiplex PCR; TCRdb's copy keeps in-frame clones and lacks some. Of about 56,000 clones in the sample, around nine tenths were seen once. This TCR came from a man aged 18-30 years in good health and CMV-seronegative. The sequenced material came from PBMCs. The chain employs TRBV5-1 and TRBJ1-3; D gene uncertain. The CDR3 sequence: CASSLSPAEGNTIYF. The CDR3 DNA is TGCGCCAGCAGCTTGAGTCCCGCGGAGGGAAACACCATATATTTT.